One and the same sample provided the 3 T cell receptor beta chains below, sequenced in a study of blood T cell repertoires in COVID-19. The data were produced by immunoSEQ multiplex PCR, yet TCRdb's version contains in-frame clones alone and is incomplete. The sample carries 270,000 or so clones, roughly 91% recorded once. The sequencing sample was made of peripheral blood. Every receptor here comes from a woman in her 30s with COVID-19, enrolled during active disease.

This chain links TRBV5-5 with TRBJ1-4; D perhaps matches TRBD1 (6 bases). V was trimmed by 3 bases and J by 8 bases, leaving 20 bases between them. Per germline, CDR1 SGHKS and CDR2 YYEKEE (reference sequence). This CDR3 spans 16 amino acids. CDR3 DNA: TGTGCCAGCAGCTGGGACCCAGCGGGGGCAGGAGAAAAACTGTTTTTT. It yields the protein CASSWDPAGAGEKLFF.

V is TRBV7-9 and J is TRBJ2-5; a weak D match, TRBD1 (6 bases). V was cut by 2 bases and J by 0 bases, with 13 bases left in between. Looked up from germline, CDR1 is SEHNR and CDR2 is FQNEAQ (reference sequence). The CDR3 consists of 16 residues. The CDR3 coding sequence is TGTGCCAGCAGCTTAATGGGGGCAGGGAACCAAGAGACCCAGTACTTC. This gives the protein CASSLMGAGNQETQYF. The full variable domain, with the rest looked up from reference TRBV7-9 and TRBJ2-5, is DTGVSQNPRHKITKRGQNVTFRCDPISEHNRLYWYRQTLGQGPEFLTYFQNEAQLEKSRLLSDRFSAERPKGSFSTLEIQRTEQGDSAMYLCASSLMGAGNQETQYFGPGTRLLVL.

About this clone: Given a much more abundant clone one base away, this may be a read error. The chain employs TRBV5-6 and TRBJ2-7, with TRBD2 matching 12 bases. The CDR3 runs 16 residues. V trimming: 0 bases; J trimming: 7 bases; junction bases outside the gene matches: 8. The germline CDR1 and CDR2 sequences are SGHDT and YYEEEE. CDR3 amino acids: CASSLEASGGAREQYF. The CDR3, as DNA: TGTGCCAGCAGCTTGGAGGCTAGCGGGGGGGCAAGGGAGCAGTACTTC.